This TCR beta chain was retrieved from a study of graft-versus-host responses after intestinal transplantation. Study in general: Each patient got anti-thymocyte globulin induction, then tacrolimus and steroids for approximately three years. Findings and limits, study-wide: Early post-transplant HvG declines tracked with peak circulating GvH clone levels. Recipient-marrow GvH clones were detected, some having first appeared in ileum or blood. Elevated graft-versus-host to host-versus-graft clonal ratios in allografts were recorded for patients with graft-donor T cell macrochimerism.

Trimming pared 2 bases from V and 3 bases from J, leaving 14 bases between. The CDR3 is 15 amino acids. Germline V gene sequence: CDR1 KGHSH, CDR2 LQKENI. Clones were read by immunoSEQ multiplex PCR, and TCRdb kept only the in-frame ones, dropping some. Of approximately 100,000 clones in the sample, roughly 93% were seen once. This clone was seen once. The antigen is unknown. The sequence was obtained from a human donor who received an intestinal transplant. This chain joins TRBV18 and TRBJ2-7; a possible D gene is TRBD1 (6 bases). Sequenced material: unstimulated CD8+ T cells sorted from spleen or lymph node cells, taken before intestinal transplant. CDR3 in DNA: TGTGCCAGCTCACCAGGGGACACTCCCAACTACGAGCAGTACTTC. It codes for CASSPGDTPNYEQYF.